These T cell receptor beta chains were read from a single sample in a study of early T cells in non-severe SARS-CoV-2 infection. TCRdb itself ran the 5' RACE reads through MiXCR, one entry per CDR3 protein. The profile covers tens of thousands of distinct CDR3 sequences, with roughly 5.7% appearing a single time and about 7% taken by the ten largest. Sequencing was carried out using whole blood. Source of these receptors: an adult who was a healthcare worker with PCR-confirmed SARS-CoV-2 infection or an uninfected control (not recorded which). Both conserved end residues are part of each CDR3. A D gene is named only where the DNA matches it firmly. Not all rows give a size; the values are once, few, many and, for expanded clones, a class.

TRBD1 TRBJ2-5 TRBV4-1 many TGCGCCAGCAGCAAGAACAGGGGGCGGGGTGAGACCCAGTACTTC CASSKNRGRGETQYF
TRBD2 TRBJ2-4 TRBV27 many TGTGCCAGCACCGGGACTAGTCGAAGCATTCAGTACTTC CASTGTSRSIQYF
. TRBJ2-2 TRBV5-4 many TGTGCCAGCAGCTTGCCCGGAGGGTCCGGGGAGCTGTTTTTT CASSLPGGSGELFF
. TRBJ1-1 TRBV7-7 few TGTGCCAGCAGCTTGACCTTGAACACTGAAGCTTTCTTT CASSLTLNTEAFF
. TRBJ1-2 TRBV7-2 many TGTGCCAGCAGCTTAAACTCTGGGTCCCTCTATGGCTACACCTTC CASSLNSGSLYGYTF
. TRBJ2-7 TRBV28 many TGTGCCAGCAGTTGGACAAATTACGAGCAGTACTTC CASSWTNYEQYF
TRBD2 TRBJ2-1 TRBV3-1 . TGTGCCAGCAGCCCCCCCGGGACTAGCGGGAGGAAGTTCTTC CASSPPGTSGRKFF
. TRBJ2-3 TRBV30 . TGTGCCTGGGGTCCGAAACAAGATACGCAGTATTTT CAWGPKQDTQYF
. TRBJ2-2 TRBV7-6 few TGTGCCAGCAGCCTCTCGAACACCGGGGAGCTGTTTTTT CASSLSNTGELFF
TRBD2 TRBJ2-1 TRBV29-1 . TGCAGCGAGATAGCTTGGACCCGCGTGCGGGAGCGCTATGAGCAGTTCTTC CSEIAWTRVRERYEQFF
. TRBJ2-7 TRBV27 many TGTGCCAGCAGTTTATGGTTCGCGGAGGTGAGCGAGCAGTACTTC CASSLWFAEVSEQYF
. TRBJ2-1 TRBV7-3 . TGTGCCAGCAGCTTTGGGGTTTCGGATGAGCAGTTCTTC CASSFGVSDEQFF
TRBD2 TRBJ2-1 TRBV18 . TGTGCCAGCTCACCGCTGGGACTAGCGGGAGGAAACTACAATGAGCAGTTCTTC CASSPLGLAGGNYNEQFF
. TRBJ1-1 TRBV30 many TGTGCCTGGGGTTTGGGACAAGGACCGGGTGAAGCTTTCTTT CAWGLGQGPGEAFF
. TRBJ2-7 TRBV19 . TGTGCCAGTAGTGTCAGCGCTTGGGCCCCCAACGAGCAGTACTTC CASSVSAWAPNEQYF
TRBD2 TRBJ2-1 TRBV28 many TGTGCCAGCGGGAGGGAATACAATGAGCAGTTCTTC CASGREYNEQFF
. TRBJ2-3 TRBV7-2 . TGTGCCAGCAGCTTGGAAGGCCCCCGCACAGATACGCAGTATTTT CASSLEGPRTDTQYF
TRBD2 TRBJ2-7 TRBV19 many TGTGCCAGTAGTATTGGTGGTAGCGGGAACTACGAGCAGTACTTC CASSIGGSGNYEQYF
. TRBJ1-1 TRBV12-3/TRBV12-4 few TGTGCCAGCAGTTTCTCGAACACTGAAGCTTTCTTT CASSFSNTEAFF
. TRBJ2-6 TRBV5-4 few TGTGCCAGCAGCTTAACTGGGGCCAACGTCCTGACTTTC CASSLTGANVLTF
. TRBJ2-7 TRBV18 many TGTGCCAGCTCACCGGTCGACAGGACACACTCCTACGAGCAGTACTTC CASSPVDRTHSYEQYF
. TRBJ1-5 TRBV27 medium-sized TGTGCCAGCAGTTTAATGGGACAGCCCCAGCATTTT CASSLMGQPQHF
. TRBJ1-1 TRBV20-1 many TGCAGTGCTTCTGGACCGCTGAACACTGAAGCTTTCTTT CSASGPLNTEAFF
TRBD1 TRBJ1-2 TRBV3-1 many TGTGCCAGCAGCCAAGATTTGGGACAGGGGGCGTTTGGCTACACCTTC CASSQDLGQGAFGYTF
TRBD1 TRBJ2-7 TRBV6-5 . TGTGCCAGCACCCGGACAGGAGCCTACGAGCAGTACTTC CASTRTGAYEQYF
. TRBJ2-4 TRBV2 . TGTGCCAGCGGTCGCGCTAGTCCGAACATTCAGTACTTC CASGRASPNIQYF
TRBD2 TRBJ2-3 TRBV7-9 many TGTGCCAGCAGCCTTCCCATAGCGATGCGGGAGTACACAGATACGCAGTATTTT CASSLPIAMREYTDTQYF
. TRBJ2-4 TRBV3-1 many TGTGCCAGCAGCCAAGATCCCGGACTGAGAGCCAAAAACATTCAGTACTTC CASSQDPGLRAKNIQYF
TRBD2 TRBJ2-2 TRBV3-1 many TGTGCCAGCAGTCCTAGCGGGACTTCCAACACCGGGGAGCTGTTTTTT CASSPSGTSNTGELFF
TRBD2 TRBJ2-7 TRBV28 . TGTGCCACCGGGACTAGCGGCTTCGACGAGCAGTACTTC CATGTSGFDEQYF
. TRBJ2-7 TRBV12-3/TRBV12-4 many TGTGCCAGCAGTTTTGCTAGAGCCTACGAGCAGTACTTC CASSFARAYEQYF
TRBD2 TRBJ2-3 TRBV2 many TGTGCCAGCAGTGGCGGGAGTGATACGCAGTATTTT CASSGGSDTQYF
. TRBJ2-6 TRBV11-2 many TGTGCCAGCAGCTTAAAACTGACAGCCTCTGGGGCCAACGTCCTGACTTTC CASSLKLTASGANVLTF
. TRBJ2-1 TRBV18 many TGTGCCAGCTCACCGGGAGGTACTACGAAGGATGAGCAGTTCTTC CASSPGGTTKDEQFF
. TRBJ2-1 TRBV4-2 many TGTGCCAGCAGCCAAGATCGGGCTACCCGATACAATGAGCAGTTCTTC CASSQDRATRYNEQFF
. TRBJ2-1 TRBV11-2 many TGTGCCAGCAGCTTAAGTGGGCTAGCGCCCAATGAGCAGTTCTTC CASSLSGLAPNEQFF
. TRBJ2-7 TRBV10-3 . TGTGCCATCACCGACAGTCCCTACGAGCAGTACTTC CAITDSPYEQYF
. TRBJ2-6 TRBV29-1 many TGCAGCGTTGAAGATCGAGGGGATACGGCTGGGGCCAACGTCCTGACTTTC CSVEDRGDTAGANVLTF
TRBD2 TRBJ2-5 TRBV12-3/TRBV12-4 many TGTGCCAGCCAACAACTCCTAGCGGGAGACCCGCGTAGGGAAGAGACCCAGTACTTC CASQQLLAGDPRREETQYF
. TRBJ2-1 TRBV2 many TGTGCCAGCAGTGAGACGATGGGACCCGAAAGACAGTTCTTC CASSETMGPERQFF
. TRBJ1-2 TRBV4-1 many TGCGCCAGCAGCCAAGGTGGGGGCCAGAACTATGGCTACACCTTC CASSQGGGQNYGYTF
. TRBJ1-3 TRBV7-9 many TGTGCCAGCAGCTTGACGCGAAACACCATATATTTT CASSLTRNTIYF
. TRBJ2-1 TRBV27 . TGTGCCAGCAGAGGACCGACCTCCTACAATGAGCAGTTCTTC CASRGPTSYNEQFF
. TRBJ1-1 TRBV2 many TGTGCCAGCAGTGAGATTAAGGTGGAGAACACTGAAGCTTTCTTT CASSEIKVENTEAFF
. TRBJ1-5 TRBV2 few TGTGCCAGCAGGGAGGGTACAATTGATCAGCCCCAGCATTTT CASREGTIDQPQHF
TRBD2 TRBJ2-3 TRBV7-6 many TGTGCCAGCAGCTTAGTCCCGGGCGGGAGGAGGGATACGCAGTATTTT CASSLVPGGRRDTQYF
. TRBJ1-6 TRBV27 many TGTGCCAGCAGTCAAGGGACCACCCCATTAGCTTCACCCCTCCACTTT CASSQGTTPLASPLHF
TRBD2 TRBJ2-3 TRBV4-2 . TGTGCCAGCAGCCAAGCCGAAGACTGGCTAGCGGGAGCAGCGGATACGCAGTATTTT CASSQAEDWLAGAADTQYF
. TRBJ2-2 TRBV28 many TGTGCCACCAGGCGGTGGTTTGGGGCATCGACCGGGGAGCTGTTTTTT CATRRWFGASTGELFF